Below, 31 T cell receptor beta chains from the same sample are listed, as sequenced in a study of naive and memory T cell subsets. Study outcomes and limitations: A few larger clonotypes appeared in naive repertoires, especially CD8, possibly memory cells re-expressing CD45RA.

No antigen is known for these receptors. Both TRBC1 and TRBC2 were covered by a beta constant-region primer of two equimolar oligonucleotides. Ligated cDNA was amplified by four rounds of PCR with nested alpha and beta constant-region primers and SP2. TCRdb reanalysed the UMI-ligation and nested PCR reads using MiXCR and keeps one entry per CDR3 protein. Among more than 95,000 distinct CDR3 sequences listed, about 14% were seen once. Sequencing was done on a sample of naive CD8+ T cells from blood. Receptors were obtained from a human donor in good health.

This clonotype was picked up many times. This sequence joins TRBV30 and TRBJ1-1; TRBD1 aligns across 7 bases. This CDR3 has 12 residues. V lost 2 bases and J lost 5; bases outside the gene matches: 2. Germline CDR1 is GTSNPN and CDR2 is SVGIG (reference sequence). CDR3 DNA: TGTGCCTGGAGTCCGGGACAGACTGAAGCTTTCTTT. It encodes CAWSPGQTEAFF.

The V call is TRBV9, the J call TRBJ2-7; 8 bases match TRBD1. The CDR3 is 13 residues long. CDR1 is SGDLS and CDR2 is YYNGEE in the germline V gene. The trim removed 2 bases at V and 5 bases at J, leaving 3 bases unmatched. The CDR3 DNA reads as TGTGCCAGCAGCGTGGCAGGGGGCGACGAGCAGTACTTC. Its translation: CASSVAGGDEQYF. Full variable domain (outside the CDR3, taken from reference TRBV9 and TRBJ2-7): DSGVTQTPKHLITATGQRVTLRCSPRSGDLSVYWYQQSLDQGLQFLIQYYNGEERAKGNILERFSAQQFPDLHSELNLSSLELGDSALYFCASSVAGGDEQYFGPGTRLTVT.

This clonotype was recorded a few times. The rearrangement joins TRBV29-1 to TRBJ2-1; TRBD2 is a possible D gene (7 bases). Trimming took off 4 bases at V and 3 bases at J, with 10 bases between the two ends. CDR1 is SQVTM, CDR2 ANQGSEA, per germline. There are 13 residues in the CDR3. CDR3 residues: CSVVGGVYNEQFF. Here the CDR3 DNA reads TGCAGCGTTGTAGGGGGGGTCTACAATGAGCAGTTCTTC.

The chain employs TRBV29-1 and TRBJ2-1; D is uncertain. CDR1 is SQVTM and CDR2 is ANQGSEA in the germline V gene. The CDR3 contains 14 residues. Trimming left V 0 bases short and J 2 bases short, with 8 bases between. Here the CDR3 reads CSVEELIAYNEQFF. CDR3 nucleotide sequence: TGCAGCGTTGAAGAGTTAATCGCCTACAATGAGCAGTTCTTC.

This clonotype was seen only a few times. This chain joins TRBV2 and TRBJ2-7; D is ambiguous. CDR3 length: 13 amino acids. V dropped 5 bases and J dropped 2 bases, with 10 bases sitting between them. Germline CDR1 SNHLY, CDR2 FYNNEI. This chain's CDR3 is CASSLYAPYEQYF. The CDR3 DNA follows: TGTGCCAGCAGTCTCTACGCCCCCTACGAGCAGTACTTC.

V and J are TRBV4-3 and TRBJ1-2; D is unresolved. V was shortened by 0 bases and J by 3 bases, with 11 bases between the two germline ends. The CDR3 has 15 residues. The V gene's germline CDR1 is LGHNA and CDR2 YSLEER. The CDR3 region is CASSQDIWDHYGYTF. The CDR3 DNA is TGCGCCAGCAGCCAAGATATTTGGGATCACTATGGCTACACCTTC.

CDR3 coding DNA: TGTGCCAGCAGCTTAGTTCGGGACCGGTCCTACGAGCAGTACTTC. Amino acid sequence: CASSLVRDRSYEQYF. This sequence joins TRBV7-9 and TRBJ2-7; D tentatively fits TRBD1 or TRBD2 (5 bases each). Looked up from germline, CDR1 is SEHNR and CDR2 is FQNEAQ (reference sequence). V lost 1 base and J lost 1, with 11 bases in between. This CDR3 spans 15 amino acids.

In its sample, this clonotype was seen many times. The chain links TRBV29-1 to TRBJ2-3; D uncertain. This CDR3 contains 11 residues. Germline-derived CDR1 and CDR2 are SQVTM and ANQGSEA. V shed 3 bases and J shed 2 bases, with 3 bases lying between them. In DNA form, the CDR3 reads TGCAGCGTTGAGGACACAGATACGCAGTATTTT. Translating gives CSVEDTDTQYF.

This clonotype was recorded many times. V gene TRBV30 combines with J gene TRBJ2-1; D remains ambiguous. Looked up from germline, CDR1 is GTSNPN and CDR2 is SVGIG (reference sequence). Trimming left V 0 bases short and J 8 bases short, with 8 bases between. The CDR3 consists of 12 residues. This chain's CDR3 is CAWSVGSHEQFF. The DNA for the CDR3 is TGTGCCTGGAGTGTGGGGTCCCATGAGCAGTTCTTC.

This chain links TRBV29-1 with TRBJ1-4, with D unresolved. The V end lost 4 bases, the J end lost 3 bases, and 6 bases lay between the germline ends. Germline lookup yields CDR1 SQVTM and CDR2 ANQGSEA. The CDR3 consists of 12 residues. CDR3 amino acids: CSVVSSNEKLFF. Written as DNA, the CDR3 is TGCAGCGTTGTAAGCTCTAATGAAAAACTGTTTTTT. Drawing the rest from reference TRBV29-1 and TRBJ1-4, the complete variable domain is SAVISQKPSRDICQRGTSLTIQCQVDSQVTMMFWYRQQPGQSLTLIATANQGSEATYESGFVIDKFPISRPNLTFSTLTVSNMSPEDSSIYLCSVVSSNEKLFFGSGTQLSVL.

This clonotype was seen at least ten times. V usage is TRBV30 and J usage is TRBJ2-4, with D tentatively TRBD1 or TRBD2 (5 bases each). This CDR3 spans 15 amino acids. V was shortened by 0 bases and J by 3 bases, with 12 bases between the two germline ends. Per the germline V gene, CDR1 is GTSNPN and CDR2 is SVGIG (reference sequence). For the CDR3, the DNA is TGTGCCTGGAGTGTGGGCCCTGGGGGCAAAAACATTCAGTACTTC. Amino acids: CAWSVGPGGKNIQYF.

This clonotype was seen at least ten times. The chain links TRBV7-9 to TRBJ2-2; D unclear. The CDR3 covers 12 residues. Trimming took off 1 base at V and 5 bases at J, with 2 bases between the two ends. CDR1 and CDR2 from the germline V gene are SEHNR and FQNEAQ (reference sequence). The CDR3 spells CASSLVTGELFF. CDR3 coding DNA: TGTGCCAGCAGCTTAGTTACCGGGGAGCTGTTTTTT.

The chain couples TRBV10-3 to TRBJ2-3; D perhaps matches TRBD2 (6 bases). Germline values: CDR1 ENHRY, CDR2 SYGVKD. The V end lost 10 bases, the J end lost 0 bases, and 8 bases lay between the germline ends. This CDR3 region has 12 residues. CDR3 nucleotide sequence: TGTGCCACCGGGGGTAGCACAGATACGCAGTATTTT. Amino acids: CATGGSTDTQYF.

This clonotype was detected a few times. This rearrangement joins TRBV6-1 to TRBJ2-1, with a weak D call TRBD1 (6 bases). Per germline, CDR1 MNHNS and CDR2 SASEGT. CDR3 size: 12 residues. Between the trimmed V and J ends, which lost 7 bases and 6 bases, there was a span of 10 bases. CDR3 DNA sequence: TGTGCCAGCACCCCGACAGGCAATGAGCAGTTCTTC. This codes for CASTPTGNEQFF.

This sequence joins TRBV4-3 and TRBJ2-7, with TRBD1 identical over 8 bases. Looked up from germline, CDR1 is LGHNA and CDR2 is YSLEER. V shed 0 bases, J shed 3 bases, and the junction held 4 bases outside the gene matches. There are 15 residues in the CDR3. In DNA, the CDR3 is TGCGCCAGCAGCCAAGACAGGACAGGGTACTACGAGCAGTACTTC. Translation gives CASSQDRTGYYEQYF.

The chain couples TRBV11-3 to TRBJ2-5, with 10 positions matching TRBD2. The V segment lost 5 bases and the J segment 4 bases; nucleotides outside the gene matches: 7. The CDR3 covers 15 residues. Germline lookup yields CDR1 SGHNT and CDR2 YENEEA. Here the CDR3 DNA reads TGTGCCAGCAGCCTGATAGCGGGAGGTATAGAGACCCAGTACTTC. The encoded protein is CASSLIAGGIETQYF.

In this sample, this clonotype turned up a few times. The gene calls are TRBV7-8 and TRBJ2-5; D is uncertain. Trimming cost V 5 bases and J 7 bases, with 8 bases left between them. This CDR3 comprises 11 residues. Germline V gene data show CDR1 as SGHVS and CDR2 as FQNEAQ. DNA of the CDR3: TGTGCCAGCAGCACCGCAGGGACCCAGTACTTC. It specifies CASSTAGTQYF.

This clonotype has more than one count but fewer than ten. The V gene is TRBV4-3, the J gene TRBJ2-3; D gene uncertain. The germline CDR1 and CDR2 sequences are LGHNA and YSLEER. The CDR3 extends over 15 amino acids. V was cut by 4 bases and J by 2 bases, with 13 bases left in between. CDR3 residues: CASSLSIADTDTQYF. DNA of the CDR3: TGCGCCAGCAGCCTGTCTATAGCAGACACAGATACGCAGTATTTT.

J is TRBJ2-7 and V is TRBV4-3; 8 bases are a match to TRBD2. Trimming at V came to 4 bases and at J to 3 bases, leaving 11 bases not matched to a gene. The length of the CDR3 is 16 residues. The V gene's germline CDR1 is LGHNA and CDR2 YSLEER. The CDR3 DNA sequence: TGCGCCAGCAGCCCCCGGGGAGCGGGGGCCCTCTACGAGCAGTACTTC. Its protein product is CASSPRGAGALYEQYF.

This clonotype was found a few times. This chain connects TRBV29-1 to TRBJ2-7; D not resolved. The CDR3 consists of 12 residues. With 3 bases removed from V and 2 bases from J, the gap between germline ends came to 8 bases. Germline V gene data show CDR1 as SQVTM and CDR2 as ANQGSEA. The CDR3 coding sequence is TGCAGCGTTGAGGACGGAGCCTACGAGCAGTACTTC. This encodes CSVEDGAYEQYF.

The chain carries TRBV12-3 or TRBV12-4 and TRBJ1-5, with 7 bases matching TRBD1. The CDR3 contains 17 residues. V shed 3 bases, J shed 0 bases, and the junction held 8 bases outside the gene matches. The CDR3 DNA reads TGTGCCAGCAGTTTTGGGACAGAGACATATAGCAATCAGCCCCAGCATTTT. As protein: CASSFGTETYSNQPQHF.

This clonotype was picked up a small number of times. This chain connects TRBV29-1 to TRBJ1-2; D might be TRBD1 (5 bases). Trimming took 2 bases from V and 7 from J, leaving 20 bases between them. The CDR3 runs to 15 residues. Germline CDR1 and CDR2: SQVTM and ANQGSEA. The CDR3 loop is CSVESAQAPRGGYTF. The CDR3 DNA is TGCAGCGTTGAATCCGCCCAGGCCCCAAGGGGTGGCTACACCTTC.

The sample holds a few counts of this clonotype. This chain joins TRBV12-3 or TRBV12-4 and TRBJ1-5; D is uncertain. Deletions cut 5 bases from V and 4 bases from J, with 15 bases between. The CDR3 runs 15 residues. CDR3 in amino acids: CASSPRDGVNQPQHF. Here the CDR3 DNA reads TGTGCCAGCAGTCCCCGAGATGGGGTGAATCAGCCCCAGCATTTT.

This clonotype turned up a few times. CDR3 protein: CSVEASNNEQFF. Written as DNA, the CDR3 is TGCAGCGTTGAAGCTAGCAACAATGAGCAGTTCTTC. This rearrangement joins TRBV29-1 to TRBJ2-1; TRBD2 is a possible D gene (5 bases). Germline V gene data show CDR1 as SQVTM and CDR2 as ANQGSEA. The CDR3 is 12 residues long. V lost 1 base and J 5 bases, leaving 6 bases between the germline ends.

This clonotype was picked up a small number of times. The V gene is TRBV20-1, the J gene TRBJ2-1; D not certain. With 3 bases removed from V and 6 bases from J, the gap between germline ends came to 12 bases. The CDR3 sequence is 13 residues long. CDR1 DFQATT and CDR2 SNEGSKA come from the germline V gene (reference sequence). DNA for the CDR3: TGCAGTGCTAGTCATCGGTTGGTCAATGAGCAGTTCTTC. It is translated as CSASHRLVNEQFF.

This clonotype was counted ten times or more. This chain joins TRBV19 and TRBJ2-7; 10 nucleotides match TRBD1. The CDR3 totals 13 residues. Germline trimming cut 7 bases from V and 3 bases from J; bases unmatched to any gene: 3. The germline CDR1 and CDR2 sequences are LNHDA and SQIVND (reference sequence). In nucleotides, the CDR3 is TGTGCCAGTAAAGGGACAGGGGACTACGAGCAGTACTTC. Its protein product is CASKGTGDYEQYF.

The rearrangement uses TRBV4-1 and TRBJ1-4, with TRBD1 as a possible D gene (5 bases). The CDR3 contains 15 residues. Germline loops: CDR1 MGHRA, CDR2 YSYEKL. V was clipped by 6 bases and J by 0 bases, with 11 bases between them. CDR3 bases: TGCGCCAGCAGACCAGGGATGGCAACTAATGAAAAACTGTTTTTT. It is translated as CASRPGMATNEKLFF.

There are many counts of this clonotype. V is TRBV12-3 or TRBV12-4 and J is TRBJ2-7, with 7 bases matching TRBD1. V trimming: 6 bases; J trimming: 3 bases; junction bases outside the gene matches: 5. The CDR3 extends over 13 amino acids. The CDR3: CASSPRDSYEQYF. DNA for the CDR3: TGTGCCAGCAGCCCCCGGGACAGCTACGAGCAGTACTTC.

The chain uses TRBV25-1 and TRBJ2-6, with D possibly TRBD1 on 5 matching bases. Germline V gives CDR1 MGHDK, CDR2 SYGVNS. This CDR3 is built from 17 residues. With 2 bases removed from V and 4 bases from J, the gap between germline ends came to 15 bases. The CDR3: CASSEGAGRWGANVLTF. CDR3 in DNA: TGTGCCAGCAGTGAAGGGGCCGGTCGATGGGGGGCCAACGTCCTGACTTTC.

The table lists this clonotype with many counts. The CDR3 sequence: CASTRERNTIYF. CDR3 nucleotides: TGTGCCAGCACGCGGGAAAGGAACACCATATATTTT. V is TRBV5-4 and J is TRBJ1-3; the D is unclear. V lost 6 bases, J lost 7 bases, and 11 bases lay in between. Germline V CDR1 and CDR2: SGHNT, YYREEE (reference sequence). This CDR3 contains 12 residues.

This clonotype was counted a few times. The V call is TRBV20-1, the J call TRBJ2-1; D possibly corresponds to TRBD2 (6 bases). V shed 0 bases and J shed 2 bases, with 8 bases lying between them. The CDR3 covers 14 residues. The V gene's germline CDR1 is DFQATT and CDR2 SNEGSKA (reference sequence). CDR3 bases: TGCAGTGCTAGAGAGGGAGGAACCTACAATGAGCAGTTCTTC. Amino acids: CSAREGGTYNEQFF.